The present entry profiles one T cell receptor (beta chain) with its context. This clone appeared a few times. Its antigen has not been determined. Base qualities are not recorded, but no much larger clone differs from it by a single base. TCR beta CDR3 regions were sequenced from DNA using the immunoSEQ Assay. Under the source paper's analysis protocol: To compute T cell density, TCR beta template counts were normalized to usable DNA, which was estimated by amplifying housekeeping genes. The preseqR package was used to estimate richness by extrapolating to 400,000 templates for PBMC samples and to 120,000 templates for tissue samples. Clonality was defined as one minus Pielou's evenness. Differential abundance testing on productive amino-acid clonotypes, with a minimum total count of 5 and an alpha of 0.1, was used to identify tissue-enriched TCRs. The Jaccard Index and the Morisita Overlap Index were used to measure how much the repertoires overlapped between compartments. TCR beta CDR3s were clustered by GLIPH together with public tetramer-defined viral CDR3s, and at least three viral sequences plus V-gene enrichment were required for viral motifs. Sourced from immuneACCESS, this table was stored by TCRdb with only in-frame sequences that have V and J called. A share of the clones is absent; for the studies checked, an unresolved V gene accounts for under half, and the remainder has no known explanation. V, J and clone size derive from that table, while D and trimming were established from the DNA sequence. Recorded for this sample are 5,000 to 6,500 clones; about a third of them occurred a single time. More than 8% of the sample lies in the top ten.

Counted from cysteine to phenylalanine, this CDR3 has 14 amino acids. This entry keeps only the CDR3 DNA: 42 bases, framed from base 1. V is cut by 4 bases and J by 7 bases, and the space between the germline ends is 17 bases. Taken from the germline V gene, the CDR1 and CDR2 loops are SGDLS and YYNGEE. The source of the sample is a study of T cells in localized non-small cell lung cancer (dated by TCRdb to about 2020). Context from the whole study: Comparing tumors with uninvolved tumor-adjacent lungs, the study looked at the T cell repertoires of 236 patients with early-stage NSCLC. The cohort comprised 200 to 300 treatment-naïve NSCLC patients with resected, localized lung tumors. A mean age of approximately 70 years was recorded for the NSCLC patients, of whom 129 were male and 107 were female.

At diagnosis, tumor, uninvolved tumor-adjacent lung and peripheral blood were collected and then preserved as a mix of FFPE and fresh-frozen material. Broad study findings and their caveats: Uninvolved tumor-adjacent lung showed the highest T cell clonality, higher than tumor, which suggests more focused antigenic responses in the uninvolved tumor-adjacent lung. Because the study design was exploratory, TCR variables were selected using unadjusted p-values without false-discovery rate correction. Higher blood T cell density associated with longer overall survival, while higher adjacent-lung clonality associated with shorter survival. Of the top 100 tumor clones, a median of roughly 56 were detected in paired uninvolved adjacent lung; roughly 26 were also among that lung's top 100. Because multi-region tumor sequencing was not done, intratumor heterogeneity could not be ruled out.

This receptor chain uses TRBV9 and TRBJ1-2, with a tentative D gene TRBD1 over 5 matching bases. This TCR was sampled from a male donor at least 60 years old with stage I squamous cell lung carcinoma. Here the sequenced sample was lung tumor tissue, taken before any cancer treatment. The CDR3 region reads CASSFGPAGGGYTF. The nucleotide sequence reads TGTGCCAGCAGCTTTGGTCCAGCCGGGGGTGGCTACACCTTC.